This TCR beta chain was recorded in a study of monozygotic twins with inflammatory bowel disease. Broader study findings: Patients with IBD had less TCRbeta diversity (inverse Simpson) than their healthy co-twins.

TCRdb re-called the 5' RACE reads and catalogs CDR3 proteins one per entry, DNA excluded. The sample is made up of under 200,000 distinct CDR3 sequences, and the top ten hold roughly 2.4% of it. As regards this clonotype: Its matching antigen is unknown.

The CDR3 loop spans 16 amino acids. Looked up from germline, CDR1 is SGHVS and CDR2 is FQNEAQ. Sequencing input: blood. The sequence came from a human donor with ulcerative colitis or Crohn's disease, or a healthy co-twin of an affected twin (not recorded which). The chain employs TRBV7-8 and TRBJ1-5. CDR3 region: CASSSESKESNQPQHF.